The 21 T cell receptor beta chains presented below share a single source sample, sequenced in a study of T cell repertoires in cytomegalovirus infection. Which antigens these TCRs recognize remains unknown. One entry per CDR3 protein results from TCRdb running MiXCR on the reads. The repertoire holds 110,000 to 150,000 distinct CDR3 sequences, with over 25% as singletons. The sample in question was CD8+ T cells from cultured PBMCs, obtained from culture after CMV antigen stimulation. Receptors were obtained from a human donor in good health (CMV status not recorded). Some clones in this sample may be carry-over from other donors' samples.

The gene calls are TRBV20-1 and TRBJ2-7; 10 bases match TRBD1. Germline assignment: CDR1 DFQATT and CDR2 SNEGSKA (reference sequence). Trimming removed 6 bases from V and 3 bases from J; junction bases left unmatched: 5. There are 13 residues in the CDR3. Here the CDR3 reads CSARGQGVYEQYF. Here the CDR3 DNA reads TGCAGTGCCCGAGGACAGGGGGTCTACGAGCAGTACTTC.

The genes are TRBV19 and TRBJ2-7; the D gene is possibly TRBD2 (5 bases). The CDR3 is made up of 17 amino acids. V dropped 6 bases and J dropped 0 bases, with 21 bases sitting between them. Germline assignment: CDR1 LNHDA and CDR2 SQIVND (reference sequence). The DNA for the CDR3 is TGTGCCAGTAGGGACTCACATCGGGGAATGGGCTCCTACGAGCAGTACTTC. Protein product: CASRDSHRGMGSYEQYF.

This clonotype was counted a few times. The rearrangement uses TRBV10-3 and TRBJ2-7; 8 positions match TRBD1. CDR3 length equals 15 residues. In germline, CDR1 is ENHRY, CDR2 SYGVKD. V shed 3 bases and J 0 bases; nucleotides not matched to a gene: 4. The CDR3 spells CAISDNRGYSYEQYF. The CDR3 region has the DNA TGTGCCATCAGTGATAACAGGGGGTACTCCTACGAGCAGTACTTC.

CDR3 loop: CASSYDTITYNEQFF. The CDR3 bases are TGTGCCAGCAGCTACGACACCATAACCTACAATGAGCAGTTCTTC. V is TRBV7-2 and J is TRBJ2-1, with D uncertain. Deletions cut 4 bases from V and 2 bases from J, with 12 bases between. The CDR3 covers 15 residues. From germline, CDR1 is SGHTA and CDR2 FQGNSA.

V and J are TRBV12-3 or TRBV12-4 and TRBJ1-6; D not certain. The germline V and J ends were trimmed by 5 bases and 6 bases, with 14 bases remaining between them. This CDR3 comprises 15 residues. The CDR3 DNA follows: TGTGCCAGCAGTCCAAGAAGGGTGTTTAATTCACCCCTCCACTTT. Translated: CASSPRRVFNSPLHF.

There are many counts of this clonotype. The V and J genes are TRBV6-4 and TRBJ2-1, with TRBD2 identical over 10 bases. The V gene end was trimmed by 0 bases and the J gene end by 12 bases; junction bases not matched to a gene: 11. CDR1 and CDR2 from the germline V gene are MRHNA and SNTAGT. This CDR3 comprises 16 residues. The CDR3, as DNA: TGTGCCAGCAGTGACTCGATGGCAGCGGGGGGGCCCCGGCAGTTCTTC. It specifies CASSDSMAAGGPRQFF.

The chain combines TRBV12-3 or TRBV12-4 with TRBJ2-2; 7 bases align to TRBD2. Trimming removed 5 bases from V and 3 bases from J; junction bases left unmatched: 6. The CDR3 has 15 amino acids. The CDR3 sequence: CASSLSGDYTGELFF. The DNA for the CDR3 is TGTGCCAGCAGTCTCAGCGGGGACTACACCGGGGAGCTGTTTTTT.

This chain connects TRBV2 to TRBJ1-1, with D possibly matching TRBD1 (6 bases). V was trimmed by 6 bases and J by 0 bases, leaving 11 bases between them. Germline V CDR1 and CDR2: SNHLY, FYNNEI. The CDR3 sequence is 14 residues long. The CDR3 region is CASRVTGLNTEAFF. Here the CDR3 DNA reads TGTGCCAGCAGGGTTACAGGGCTGAACACTGAAGCTTTCTTT.

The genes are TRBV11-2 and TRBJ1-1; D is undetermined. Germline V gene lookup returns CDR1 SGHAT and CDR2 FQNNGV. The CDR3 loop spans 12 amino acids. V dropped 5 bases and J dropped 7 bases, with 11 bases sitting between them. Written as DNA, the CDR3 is TGTGCCAGCAGCCCCTCATTCGATGAAGCTTTCTTT. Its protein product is CASSPSFDEAFF.

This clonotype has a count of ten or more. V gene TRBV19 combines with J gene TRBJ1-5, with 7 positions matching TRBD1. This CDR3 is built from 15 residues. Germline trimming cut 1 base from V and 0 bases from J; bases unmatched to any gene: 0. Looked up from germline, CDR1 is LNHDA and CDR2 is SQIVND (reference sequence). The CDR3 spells CASSIGDSSNQPQHF. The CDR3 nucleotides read TGTGCCAGTAGTATAGGGGACAGTAGCAATCAGCCCCAGCATTTT.

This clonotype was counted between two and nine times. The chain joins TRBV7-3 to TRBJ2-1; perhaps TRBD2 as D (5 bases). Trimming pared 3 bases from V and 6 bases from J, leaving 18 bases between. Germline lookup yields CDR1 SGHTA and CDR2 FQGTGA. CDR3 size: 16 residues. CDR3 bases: TGTGCCAGCAGCTTGTCATTCGGACTGGAGACCAATGAGCAGTTCTTC. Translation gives CASSLSFGLETNEQFF.

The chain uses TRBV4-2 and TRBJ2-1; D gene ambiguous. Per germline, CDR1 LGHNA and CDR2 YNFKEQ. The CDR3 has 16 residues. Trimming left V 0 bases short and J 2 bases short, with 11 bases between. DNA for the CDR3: TGTGCCAGCAGCCAAGAGGAATCCCAGGCCTACAATGAGCAGTTCTTC. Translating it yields CASSQEESQAYNEQFF.

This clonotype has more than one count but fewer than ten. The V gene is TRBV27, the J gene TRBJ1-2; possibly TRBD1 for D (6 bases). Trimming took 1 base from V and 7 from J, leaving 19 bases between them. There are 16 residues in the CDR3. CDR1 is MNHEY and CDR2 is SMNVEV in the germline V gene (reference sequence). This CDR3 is CASSLYMGDKVSGYTF. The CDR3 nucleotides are TGTGCCAGCAGTTTATATATGGGGGACAAAGTATCTGGCTACACCTTC.

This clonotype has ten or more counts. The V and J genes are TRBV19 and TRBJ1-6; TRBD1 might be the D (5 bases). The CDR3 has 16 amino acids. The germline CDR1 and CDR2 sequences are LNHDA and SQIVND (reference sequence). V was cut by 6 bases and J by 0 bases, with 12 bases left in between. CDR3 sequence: CASRTVSHSYNSPLHF. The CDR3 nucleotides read TGTGCCAGTAGGACAGTCAGTCACTCCTATAATTCACCCCTCCACTTT.

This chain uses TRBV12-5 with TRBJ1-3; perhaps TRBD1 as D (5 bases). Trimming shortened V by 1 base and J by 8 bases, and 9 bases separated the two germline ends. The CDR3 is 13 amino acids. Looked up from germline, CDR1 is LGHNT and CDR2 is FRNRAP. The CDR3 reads CASGLGGADTIYF. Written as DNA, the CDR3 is TGTGCTAGTGGTTTGGGGGGCGCGGACACCATATATTTT.

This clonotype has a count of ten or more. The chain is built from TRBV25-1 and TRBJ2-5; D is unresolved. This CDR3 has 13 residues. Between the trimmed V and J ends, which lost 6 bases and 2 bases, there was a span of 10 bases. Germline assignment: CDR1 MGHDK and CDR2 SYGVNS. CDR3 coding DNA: TGTGCCAGCAGAAGTAGGGTACAAGAGACCCAGTACTTC. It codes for CASRSRVQETQYF.

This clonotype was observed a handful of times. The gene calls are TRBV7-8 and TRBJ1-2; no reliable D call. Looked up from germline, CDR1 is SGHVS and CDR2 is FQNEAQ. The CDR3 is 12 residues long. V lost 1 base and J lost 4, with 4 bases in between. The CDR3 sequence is CASSLESYGYTF. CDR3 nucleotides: TGTGCCAGCAGCTTAGAATCCTATGGCTACACCTTC.

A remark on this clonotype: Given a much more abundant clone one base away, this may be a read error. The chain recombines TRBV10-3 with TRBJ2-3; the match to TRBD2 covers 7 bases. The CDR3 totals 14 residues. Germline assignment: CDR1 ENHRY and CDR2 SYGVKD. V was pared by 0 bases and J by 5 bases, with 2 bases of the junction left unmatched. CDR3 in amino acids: CAISESGGGDTQYF. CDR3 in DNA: TGTGCCATCAGTGAGTCGGGGGGGGGAGATACGCAGTATTTT.

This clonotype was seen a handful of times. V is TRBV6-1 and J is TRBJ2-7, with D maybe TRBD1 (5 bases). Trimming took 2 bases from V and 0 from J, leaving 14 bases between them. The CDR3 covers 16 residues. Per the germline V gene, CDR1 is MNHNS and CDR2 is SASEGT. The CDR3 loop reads CASSELVRQTSYEQYF. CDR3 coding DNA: TGTGCCAGCAGTGAATTAGTGCGACAGACCTCCTACGAGCAGTACTTC.

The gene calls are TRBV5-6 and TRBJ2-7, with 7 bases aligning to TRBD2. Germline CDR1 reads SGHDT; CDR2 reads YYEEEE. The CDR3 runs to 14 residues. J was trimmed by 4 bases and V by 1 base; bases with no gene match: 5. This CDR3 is CASSLISGVYEQYF. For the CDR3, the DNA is TGTGCCAGCAGCTTGATAAGCGGGGTTTACGAGCAGTACTTC.

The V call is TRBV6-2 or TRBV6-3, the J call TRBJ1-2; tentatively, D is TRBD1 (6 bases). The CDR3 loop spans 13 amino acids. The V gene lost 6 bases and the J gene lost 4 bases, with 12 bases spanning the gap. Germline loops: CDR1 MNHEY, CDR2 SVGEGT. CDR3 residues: CASSPDRSYGYTF. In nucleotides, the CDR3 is TGTGCCAGCAGCCCGGACAGATCCTATGGCTACACCTTC.